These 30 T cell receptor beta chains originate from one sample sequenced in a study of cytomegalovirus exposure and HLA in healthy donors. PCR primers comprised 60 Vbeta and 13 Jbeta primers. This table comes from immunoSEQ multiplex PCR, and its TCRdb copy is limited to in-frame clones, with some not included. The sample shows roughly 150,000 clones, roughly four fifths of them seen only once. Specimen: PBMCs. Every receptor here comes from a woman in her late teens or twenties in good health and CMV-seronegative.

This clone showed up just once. CDR3 coding DNA: TGTGCCAGCAGCTTATATACAGAACTCTATGGCTACACCTTC. Translation: CASSLYTELYGYTF. V usage is TRBV7-2 and J usage is TRBJ1-2; D is unclear. Germline assignment: CDR1 SGHTA and CDR2 FQGNSA. The CDR3 loop spans 14 amino acids. V lost 2 bases and J 4 bases, leaving 11 bases between the germline ends.

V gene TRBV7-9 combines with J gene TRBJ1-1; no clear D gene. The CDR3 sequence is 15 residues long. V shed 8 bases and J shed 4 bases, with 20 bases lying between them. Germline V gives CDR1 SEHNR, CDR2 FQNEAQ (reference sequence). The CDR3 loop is CASSAFGVRGTEAFF. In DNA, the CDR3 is TGTGCCAGCTCGGCCTTCGGGGTGCGGGGCACTGAAGCTTTCTTT.

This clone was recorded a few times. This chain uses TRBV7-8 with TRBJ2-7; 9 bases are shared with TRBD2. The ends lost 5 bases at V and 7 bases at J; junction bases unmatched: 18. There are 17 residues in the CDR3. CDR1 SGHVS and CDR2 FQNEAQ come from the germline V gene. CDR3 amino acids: CASSLPLRGGGAREQYF. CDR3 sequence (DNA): TGTGCCAGCAGCCTTCCTCTACGGGGCGGGGGGGCCAGAGAGCAGTACTTC.

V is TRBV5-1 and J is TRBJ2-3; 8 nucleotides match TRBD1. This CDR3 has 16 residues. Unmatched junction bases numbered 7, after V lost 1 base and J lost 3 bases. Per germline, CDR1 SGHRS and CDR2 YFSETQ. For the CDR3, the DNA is TGCGCCAGCAGCTTGACGACAGGGGTTGGAACAGATACGCAGTATTTT. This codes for CASSLTTGVGTDTQYF.

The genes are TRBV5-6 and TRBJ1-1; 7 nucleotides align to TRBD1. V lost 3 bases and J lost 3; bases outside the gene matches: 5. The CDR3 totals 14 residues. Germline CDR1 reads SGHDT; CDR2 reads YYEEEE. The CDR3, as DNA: TGTGCCAGCAGCTGGCGACAGGGACACACTGAAGCTTTCTTT. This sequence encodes CASSWRQGHTEAFF.

CDR3: CAISDPGQGSYEQYF. The CDR3 DNA reads TGTGCCATCAGTGACCCGGGACAGGGCTCCTACGAGCAGTACTTC. This chain joins TRBV10-3 and TRBJ2-5; TRBD1 matches at 9 bases. The J call could be wrong; TRBJ2-7 is a better fit for the DNA end. There are 15 residues in the CDR3. CDR1 and CDR2 (germline): ENHRY, SYGVKD.

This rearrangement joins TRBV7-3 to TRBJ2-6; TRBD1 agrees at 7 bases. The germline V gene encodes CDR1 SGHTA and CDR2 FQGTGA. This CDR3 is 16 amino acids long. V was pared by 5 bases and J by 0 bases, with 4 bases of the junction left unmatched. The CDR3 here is CASSPQGSSGANVLTF. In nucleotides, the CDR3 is TGTGCCAGCAGCCCACAGGGGAGCTCTGGGGCCAACGTCCTGACTTTC.

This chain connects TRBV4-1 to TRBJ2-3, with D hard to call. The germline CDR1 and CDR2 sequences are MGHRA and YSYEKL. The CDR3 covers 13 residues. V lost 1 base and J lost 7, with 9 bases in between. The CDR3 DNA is TGCGCCAGCAGCCAAGTTGTACTTAATACGCAGTATTTT. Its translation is CASSQVVLNTQYF.

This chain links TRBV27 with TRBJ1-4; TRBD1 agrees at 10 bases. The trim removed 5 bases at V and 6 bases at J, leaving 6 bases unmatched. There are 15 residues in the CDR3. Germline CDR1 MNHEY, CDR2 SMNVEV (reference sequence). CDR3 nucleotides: TGTGCCAGCAGTGTGTTCGGGACAGGGGATGAAAAACTGTTTTTT. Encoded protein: CASSVFGTGDEKLFF.

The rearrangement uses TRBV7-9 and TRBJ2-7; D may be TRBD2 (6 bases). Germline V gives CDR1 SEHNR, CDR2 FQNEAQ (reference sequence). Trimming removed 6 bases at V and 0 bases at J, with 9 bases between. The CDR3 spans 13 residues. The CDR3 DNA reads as TGTGCCAGCAGTCCGGGAGTCTCCTACGAGCAGTACTTC. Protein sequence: CASSPGVSYEQYF.

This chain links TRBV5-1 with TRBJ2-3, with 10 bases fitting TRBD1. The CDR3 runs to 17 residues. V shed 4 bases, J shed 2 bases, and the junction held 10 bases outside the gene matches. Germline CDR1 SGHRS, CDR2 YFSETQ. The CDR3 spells CASSSGTGAGVTDTQYF. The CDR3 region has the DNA TGCGCCAGCAGCAGCGGGACAGGGGCGGGGGTCACAGATACGCAGTATTTT.

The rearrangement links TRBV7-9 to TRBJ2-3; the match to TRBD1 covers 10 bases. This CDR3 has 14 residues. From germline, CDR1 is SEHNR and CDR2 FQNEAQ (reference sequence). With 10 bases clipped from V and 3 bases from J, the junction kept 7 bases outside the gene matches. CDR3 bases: TGTGCCACTACGGGACAGGGGAAAACAGATACGCAGTATTTT. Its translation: CATTGQGKTDTQYF.

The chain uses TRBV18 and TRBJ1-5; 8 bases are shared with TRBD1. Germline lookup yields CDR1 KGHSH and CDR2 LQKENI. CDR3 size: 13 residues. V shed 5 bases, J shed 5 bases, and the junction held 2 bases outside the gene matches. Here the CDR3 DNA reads TGTGCCAGCTCAGGACAGGGCCATCAGCCCCAGCATTTT. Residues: CASSGQGHQPQHF.

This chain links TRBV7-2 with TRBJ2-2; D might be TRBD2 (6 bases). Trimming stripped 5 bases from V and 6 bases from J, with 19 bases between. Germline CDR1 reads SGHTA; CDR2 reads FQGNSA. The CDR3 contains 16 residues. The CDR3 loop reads CASSPHAGNTAGELFF. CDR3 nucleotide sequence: TGTGCCAGCAGCCCACACGCGGGGAACACGGCCGGGGAGCTGTTTTTT.

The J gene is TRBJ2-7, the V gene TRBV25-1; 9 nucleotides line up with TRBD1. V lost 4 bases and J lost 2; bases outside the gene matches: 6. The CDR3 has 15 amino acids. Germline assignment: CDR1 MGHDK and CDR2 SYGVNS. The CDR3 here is CASSAGTGSAYEQYF. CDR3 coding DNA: TGTGCCAGCAGTGCCGGGACAGGGAGCGCCTACGAGCAGTACTTC.

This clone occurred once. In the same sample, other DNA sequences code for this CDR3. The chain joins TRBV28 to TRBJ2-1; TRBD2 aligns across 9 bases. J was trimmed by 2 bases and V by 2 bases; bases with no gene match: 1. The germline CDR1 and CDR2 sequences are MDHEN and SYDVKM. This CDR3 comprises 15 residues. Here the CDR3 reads CASSLAGGPYNEQFF. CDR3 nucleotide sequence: TGTGCCAGCAGTTTAGCGGGAGGGCCCTACAATGAGCAGTTCTTC.

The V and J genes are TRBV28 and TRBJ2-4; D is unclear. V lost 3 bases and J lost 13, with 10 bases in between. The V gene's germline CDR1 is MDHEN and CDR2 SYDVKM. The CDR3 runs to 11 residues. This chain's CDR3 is CASSFTGTQYF. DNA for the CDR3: TGTGCCAGCAGTTTTACGGGTACCCAGTACTTC.

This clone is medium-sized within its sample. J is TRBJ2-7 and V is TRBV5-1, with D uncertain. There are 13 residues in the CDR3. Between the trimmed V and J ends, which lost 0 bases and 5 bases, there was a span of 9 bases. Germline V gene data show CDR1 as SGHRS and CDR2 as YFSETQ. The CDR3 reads CASSLALDDEQYF. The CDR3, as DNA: TGCGCCAGCAGCTTGGCCCTAGACGACGAGCAGTACTTC.

DNA for the CDR3: TGCGCCAGCAGCCAAGATCGGACAGGGTACTACGAGCAGTACTTC. Its protein is CASSQDRTGYYEQYF. This chain joins TRBV4-1 and TRBJ2-7, with 8 bases lining up with TRBD1. Losses at the gene ends were 0 bases for V and 3 bases for J; bases not matched to a gene: 4. From germline, CDR1 is MGHRA and CDR2 YSYEKL. This CDR3 has 15 amino acids.

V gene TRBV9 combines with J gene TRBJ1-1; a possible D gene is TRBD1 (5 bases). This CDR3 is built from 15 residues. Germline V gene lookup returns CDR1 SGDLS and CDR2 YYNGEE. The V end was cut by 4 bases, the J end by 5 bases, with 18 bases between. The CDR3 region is CASSPRGGGITEAFF. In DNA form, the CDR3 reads TGTGCCAGCAGCCCGCGTGGGGGGGGGATTACTGAAGCTTTCTTT. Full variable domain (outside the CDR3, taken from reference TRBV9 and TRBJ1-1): DSGVTQTPKHLITATGQRVTLRCSPRSGDLSVYWYQQSLDQGLQFLIQYYNGEERAKGNILERFSAQQFPDLHSELNLSSLELGDSALYFCASSPRGGGITEAFFGQGTRLTVV.

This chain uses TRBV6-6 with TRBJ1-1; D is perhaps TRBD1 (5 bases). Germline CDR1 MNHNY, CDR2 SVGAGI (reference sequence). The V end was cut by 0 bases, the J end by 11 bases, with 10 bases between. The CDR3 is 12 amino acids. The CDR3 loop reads CASSYSTGDAFF. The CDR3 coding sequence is TGTGCCAGCAGTTACTCGACGGGGGACGCTTTCTTT.

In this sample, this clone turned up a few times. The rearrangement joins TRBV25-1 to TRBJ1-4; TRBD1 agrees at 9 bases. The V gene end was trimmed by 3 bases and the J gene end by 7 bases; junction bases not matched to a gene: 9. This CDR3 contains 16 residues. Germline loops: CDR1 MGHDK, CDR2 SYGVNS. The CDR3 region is CASSESWTGVGEKLFF. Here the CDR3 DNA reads TGTGCCAGCAGTGAGTCTTGGACAGGGGTTGGTGAAAAACTGTTTTTT.

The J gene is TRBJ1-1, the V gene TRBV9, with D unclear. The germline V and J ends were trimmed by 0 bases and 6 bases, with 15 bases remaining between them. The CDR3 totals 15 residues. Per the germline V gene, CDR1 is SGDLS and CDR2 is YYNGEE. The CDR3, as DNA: TGTGCCAGCAGCGTAGACGTCGGCAGGAAGTCTGAAGCTTTCTTT. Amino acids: CASSVDVGRKSEAFF.

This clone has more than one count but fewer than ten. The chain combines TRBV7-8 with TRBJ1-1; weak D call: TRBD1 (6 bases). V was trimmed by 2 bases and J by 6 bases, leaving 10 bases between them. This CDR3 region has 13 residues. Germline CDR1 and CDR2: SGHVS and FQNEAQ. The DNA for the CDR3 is TGTGCCAGCAGCTTAACAGGGTTTGCTGAAGCTTTCTTT. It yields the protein CASSLTGFAEAFF. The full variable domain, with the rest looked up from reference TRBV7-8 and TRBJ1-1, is GAGVSQSPRYKVAKRGQDVALRCDPISGHVSLFWYQQALGQGPEFLTYFQNEAQLDKSGLPSDRFFAERPEGSVSTLKIQRTQQEDSAVYLCASSLTGFAEAFFGQGTRLTVV.

The CDR3 sequence: CASSLETGGWDGYTF. The CDR3 nucleotides read TGCGCCAGCAGCTTGGAGACAGGGGGCTGGGATGGCTACACCTTC. The V gene is TRBV5-1, the J gene TRBJ1-2; 10 bases align to TRBD1. J was trimmed by 6 bases and V by 0 bases; bases with no gene match: 5. This CDR3 has 15 amino acids. Germline V lookup: CDR1 SGHRS, CDR2 YFSETQ.

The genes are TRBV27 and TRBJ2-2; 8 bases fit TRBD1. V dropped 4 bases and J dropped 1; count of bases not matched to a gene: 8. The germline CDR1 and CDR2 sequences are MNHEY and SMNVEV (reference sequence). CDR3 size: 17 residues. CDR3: CASSSSRGRRNTGELFF. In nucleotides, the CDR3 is TGTGCCAGCAGTTCGTCCAGGGGGCGCCGGAACACCGGGGAGCTGTTTTTT.

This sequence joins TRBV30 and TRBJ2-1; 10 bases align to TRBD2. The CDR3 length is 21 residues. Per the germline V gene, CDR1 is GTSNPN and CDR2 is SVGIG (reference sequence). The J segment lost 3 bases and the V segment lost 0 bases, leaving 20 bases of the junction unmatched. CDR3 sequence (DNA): TGTGCCTGGAGTGTAGATTTGGGGCTAGCGGGAGCTAATCCCTTCTACAATGAGCAGTTCTTC. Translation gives CAWSVDLGLAGANPFYNEQFF.

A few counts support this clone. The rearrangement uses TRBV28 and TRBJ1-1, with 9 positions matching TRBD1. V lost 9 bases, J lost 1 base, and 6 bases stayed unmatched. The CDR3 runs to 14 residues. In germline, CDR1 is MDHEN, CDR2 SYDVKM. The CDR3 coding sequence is TGTGCCAGTAACAGGGGGCGGCCGAACACTGAAGCTTTCTTT. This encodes CASNRGRPNTEAFF.

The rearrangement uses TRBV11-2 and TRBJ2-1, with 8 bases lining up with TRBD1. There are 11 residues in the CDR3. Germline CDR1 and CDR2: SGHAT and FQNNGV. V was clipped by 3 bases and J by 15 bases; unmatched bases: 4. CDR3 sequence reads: CASSFGQGLFF. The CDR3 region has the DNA TGTGCCAGCAGCTTTGGACAGGGACTGTTCTTC.

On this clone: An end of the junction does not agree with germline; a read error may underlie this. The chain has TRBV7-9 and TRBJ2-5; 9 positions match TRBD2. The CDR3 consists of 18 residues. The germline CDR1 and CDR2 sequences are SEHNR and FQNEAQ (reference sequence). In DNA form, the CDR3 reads TGTTCCAGCAGTGGGCCTTCCCGGACTAGCGTTAAACGAGAGACCCAGTACTTC. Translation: CSSSGPSRTSVKRETQYF. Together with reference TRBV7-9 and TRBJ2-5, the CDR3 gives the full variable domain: DTGVSQNPRHKITKRGQNVTFRCDPISEHNRLYWYRQTLGQGPEFLTYFQNEAQLEKSRLLSDRFSAERPKGSFSTLEIQRTEQGDSAMYLCSSSGPSRTSVKRETQYFGPGTRLLVL.